These 28 T cell receptor beta chains came from one sample sequenced in a study of T cell responses to AZD1222 COVID-19 vaccine. TCRdb's copy holds only in-frame clones and misses some; the assay was immunoSEQ multiplex PCR. The sample records some 100,000 clones, roughly 92% being singletons. The input for sequencing was peripheral blood, taken 28 days after the second AZD1222 dose. The receptors here all came from an adult who received the AZD1222 COVID-19 vaccine.

The rearrangement links TRBV6-2 or TRBV6-3 to TRBJ2-2; D is ambiguous. This CDR3 is 12 amino acids long. V was clipped by 5 bases and J by 5 bases, with 6 bases between them. Per germline, CDR1 MNHEY and CDR2 SVGEGT. CDR3 coding DNA: TGTGCCAGCAGTCCAGGTACCGGGGAGCTGTTTTTT. Its protein is CASSPGTGELFF.

Only one count was recorded for this clone. V usage is TRBV6-2 or TRBV6-3 and J usage is TRBJ1-4; no reliable D call. CDR1 and CDR2 from the germline V gene are MNHEY and SVGEGT. The CDR3 extends over 14 amino acids. The germline V and J ends were trimmed by 6 bases and 8 bases, with 16 bases remaining between them. In DNA, the CDR3 is TGTGCCAGCAGCCGGGCCGAGAAAAGGGAAAAACTGTTTTTT. It is translated as CASSRAEKREKLFF.

V is TRBV29-1 and J is TRBJ1-1, with D unresolved. CDR1 and CDR2 from the germline V gene are SQVTM and ANQGSEA. Trimming left V 4 bases short and J 1 base short, with 7 bases between. The CDR3 has 12 residues. The CDR3 DNA follows: TGCAGCGTTGGCGCGTGGAACACTGAAGCTTTCTTT. This codes for CSVGAWNTEAFF.

V gene TRBV5-4 combines with J gene TRBJ2-5; the D gene could be TRBD1 or TRBD2 (5 bases each). Germline loops: CDR1 SGHNT, CDR2 YYREEE (reference sequence). Deletions cut 4 bases from V and 4 bases from J, with 11 bases between. This CDR3 spans 13 amino acids. CDR3 loop: CASSPGTGETQYF. As DNA, the CDR3 is TGTGCCAGCAGCCCAGGGACGGGAGAGACCCAGTACTTC. Looking up the rest from reference TRBV5-4 and TRBJ2-5 gives the full variable domain: ETGVTQSPTHLIKTRGQQVTLRCSSQSGHNTVSWYQQALGQGPQFIFQYYREEENGRGNFPPRFSGLQFPNYSSELNVNALELDDSALYLCASSPGTGETQYFGPGTRLLVL.

The chain uses TRBV14 and TRBJ2-7; 8 bases align to TRBD2. CDR3 size: 15 residues. Looked up from germline, CDR1 is SGHDN and CDR2 is FVKESK. V lost 4 bases and J lost 3; bases outside the gene matches: 8. CDR3 protein: CASSPLGSGGYEQYF. The CDR3 DNA is TGTGCCAGCAGCCCCTTAGGGAGCGGGGGCTACGAGCAGTACTTC.

V gene TRBV14 combines with J gene TRBJ2-7; no reliable D call. Trimming left V 4 bases short and J 4 bases short, with 8 bases between. Germline values: CDR1 SGHDN, CDR2 FVKESK. This CDR3 has 12 amino acids. CDR3 in amino acids: CASSLSTYEQYF. The CDR3 DNA reads as TGTGCCAGCAGCCTTTCTACTTACGAGCAGTACTTC.

Worth noting for this clone: Within the sample, other DNA sequences also encode this same CDR3. V usage is TRBV10-2 and J usage is TRBJ2-7; tentatively, D is TRBD1 (6 bases). In germline, CDR1 is WSHSY, CDR2 SAAADI. V was trimmed by 0 bases and J by 2 bases, leaving 8 bases between them. There are 14 residues in the CDR3. Here the CDR3 reads CASSESWGPYEQYF. Written as DNA, the CDR3 is TGCGCCAGCAGTGAGTCTTGGGGGCCCTACGAGCAGTACTTC.

V is TRBV6-2 or TRBV6-3 and J is TRBJ2-7; D remains ambiguous. Germline CDR1 and CDR2: MNHEY and SVGEGT. The ends were cut back, 0 bases at V and 0 bases at J, with 12 bases in the middle. The CDR3 totals 16 residues. The CDR3, as DNA: TGTGCCAGCAGTTACTCCCCGGCAAGGAGCTCCTACGAGCAGTACTTC. Its translation is CASSYSPARSSYEQYF.

The DNA for the CDR3 is TGTGCCTGGAGTCACGGGGGTCTGAGCACAGATACGCAGTATTTT. Encoded protein: CAWSHGGLSTDTQYF. This chain connects TRBV30 to TRBJ2-3, with a weak D call TRBD2 (6 bases). Germline V lookup: CDR1 GTSNPN, CDR2 SVGIG (reference sequence). CDR3 length: 15 amino acids. Trimming removed 2 bases from V and 0 bases from J, with 12 bases in between.

The chain employs TRBV23-1 and TRBJ1-2; 12 nucleotides align to TRBD1. TRBV23-1 is reported as an ORF; its role is uncertain. Unmatched junction bases numbered 33, after V lost 4 bases and J lost 9 bases. This CDR3 contains 23 residues. CDR3 loop: CASSPPLLGQGASYSIVVSSYTF. The CDR3 DNA is TGCGCCAGCAGTCCACCGCTTTTGGGACAGGGGGCCTCATACTCTATTGTTGTTAGTAGCTACACCTTC.

V gene TRBV9 combines with J gene TRBJ1-4; a possible D gene is TRBD1 (5 bases). V lost 3 bases, J lost 8 bases, and 17 bases lay in between. The CDR3 has 15 amino acids. CDR1 and CDR2 (germline): SGDLS, YYNGEE. Here the CDR3 DNA reads TGTGCCAGCAGCGGCAAGGGGACGGGCGTCGAAAAACTGTTTTTT. The encoded protein is CASSGKGTGVEKLFF.

This chain uses TRBV5-1 with TRBJ1-2; D is undetermined. Per the germline V gene, CDR1 is SGHRS and CDR2 is YFSETQ. Trimming cost V 0 bases and J 2 bases, with 5 bases left between them. The CDR3 totals 13 residues. CDR3 sequence (DNA): TGCGCCAGCAGCTTGGAGGTCAACTATGGCTACACCTTC. Translated, it gives CASSLEVNYGYTF.

In its sample, this clone was seen a few times. V and J are TRBV12-3 or TRBV12-4 and TRBJ1-5; D is uncertain. V was shortened by 5 bases and J by 7 bases, with 12 bases between the two germline ends. The CDR3 covers 13 residues. The DNA of the CDR3 is TGTGCCAGCAGTGGGGTCTCGGGGCAGCCCCAGCATTTT. This codes for CASSGVSGQPQHF.

The V gene is TRBV27, the J gene TRBJ2-3; D gene uncertain. CDR1 is MNHEY, CDR2 SMNVEV, per germline (reference sequence). CDR3 length: 13 residues. V dropped 2 bases and J dropped 7 bases, with 10 bases sitting between them. The CDR3 here is CASSLDYRYTQYF. DNA of the CDR3: TGTGCCAGCAGTTTAGATTATAGGTATACGCAGTATTTT.

The chain combines TRBV6-5 with TRBJ1-5; 8 bases are a match to TRBD1. The germline CDR1 and CDR2 sequences are MNHEY and SVGAGI. The CDR3 totals 15 residues. V trimming: 6 bases; J trimming: 4 bases; junction bases outside the gene matches: 8. The CDR3 protein is CASRPDRGGNQPQHF. The CDR3 DNA reads TGTGCCAGCAGACCTGACAGGGGAGGTAATCAGCCCCAGCATTTT.

CDR3 sequence: CASTQGPSGYQETQYF. CDR3 nucleotide sequence: TGTGCCAGCACCCAGGGGCCTAGCGGGTACCAAGAGACCCAGTACTTC. This chain connects TRBV7-9 to TRBJ2-5; TRBD2 matches at 8 bases. The CDR3 sequence is 16 residues long. The germline gives CDR1 SEHNR, CDR2 FQNEAQ (reference sequence). Trimming removed 7 bases from V and 0 bases from J; junction bases left unmatched: 10.

The CDR3 is CASSQGQRNTGELFF. In nucleotides, the CDR3 is TGTGCCAGCAGCCAAGGACAGAGAAACACCGGGGAGCTGTTTTTT. The chain carries TRBV3-1 (or the pseudogene TRBV3-2) and TRBJ2-2, with D perhaps TRBD1 (5 bases). The CDR3 loop spans 15 amino acids. V lost 1 base and J 2 bases, leaving 8 bases between the germline ends. Per the germline V gene, CDR1 is LGHDT and CDR2 is YNNKEL (reference sequence).

The chain combines TRBV7-9 with TRBJ1-4, with a possible D match to TRBD1 (5 bases). Trimming stripped 1 base from V and 0 bases from J, with 9 bases between. Germline CDR1 is SEHNR and CDR2 is FQNEAQ (reference sequence). This CDR3 region has 16 residues. CDR3: CASSLGLGPTNEKLFF. DNA for the CDR3: TGTGCCAGCAGCTTAGGTCTGGGACCAACTAATGAAAAACTGTTTTTT.

In nucleotides, the CDR3 is TGTGCCAGCAGCCAAGACAGGGCGTTATACAATGAGCAGTTCTTC. This translates into CASSQDRALYNEQFF. The rearrangement links TRBV13 to TRBJ2-1, with 7 positions matching TRBD1. This CDR3 has 15 residues. Germline CDR1 and CDR2: PRHDT and FYEKMQ (reference sequence). V lost 5 bases and J lost 4; bases outside the gene matches: 8.

This chain links TRBV5-1 with TRBJ1-1, with no clear D. The CDR3 covers 13 residues. CDR1 and CDR2 from the germline V gene are SGHRS and YFSETQ. The V end lost 1 base, the J end lost 2 bases, and 6 bases lay between the germline ends. CDR3 bases: TGCGCCAGCAGCTTGACTCGAAACACTGAAGCTTTCTTT. Protein product: CASSLTRNTEAFF.

The V call is TRBV19, the J call TRBJ1-6; TRBD1 is a possible D gene (5 bases). Per germline, CDR1 LNHDA and CDR2 SQIVND (reference sequence). The CDR3 sequence is 15 residues long. The V end was cut by 3 bases, the J end by 8 bases, with 14 bases between. CDR3 bases: TGTGCCAGTAGTATTCATGGGGGGTTGGATTCACCCCTCCACTTT. Translation: CASSIHGGLDSPLHF.

This chain uses TRBV28 with TRBJ1-6; no definite D call. Trimming left V 6 bases short and J 6 bases short, with 18 bases between. The CDR3 totals 16 residues. Looked up from germline, CDR1 is MDHEN and CDR2 is SYDVKM. The CDR3 DNA is TGTGCCAGCAGCCTCCCCGGGCGTCGTACTAATTCACCCCTCCACTTT. Protein product: CASSLPGRRTNSPLHF.

This chain uses TRBV20-1 with TRBJ2-5, with D hard to call. V was cut by 4 bases and J by 6 bases, with 9 bases left in between. The CDR3 has 11 residues. Germline values: CDR1 DFQATT, CDR2 SNEGSKA (reference sequence). The CDR3 nucleotides are TGCAGTGCTAACAGTAGGCAGACCCAGTACTTC. Amino acids: CSANSRQTQYF.

The V call is TRBV5-4, the J call TRBJ2-6, with 11 nucleotides matching TRBD1. Germline V lookup: CDR1 SGHNT, CDR2 YYREEE (reference sequence). V gave up 0 bases and J gave up 3 bases; unmatched junction bases: 2. The CDR3 loop spans 17 amino acids. For the CDR3, the DNA is TGTGCCAGCAGCTTGGGGACAGGGGGCTTTGGGGCCAACGTCCTGACTTTC. It translates to CASSLGTGGFGANVLTF.

V usage is TRBV4-2 and J usage is TRBJ1-2, with TRBD1 identical over 7 bases. The CDR3 runs 15 residues. With 2 bases clipped from V and 7 bases from J, the junction kept 10 bases outside the gene matches. CDR1 and CDR2 (germline): LGHNA, YNFKEQ. Here the CDR3 DNA reads TGTGCCAGCAGCCAAAGCCACCGTCGGGACAGTGGCTACACCTTC. It translates to CASSQSHRRDSGYTF.

The chain recombines TRBV2 with TRBJ2-1; the D gene is possibly TRBD2 (5 bases). The CDR3 sequence is 16 residues long. V gave up 7 bases and J gave up 6 bases, with 22 bases separating them. Germline loops: CDR1 SNHLY, CDR2 FYNNEI. Written as DNA, the CDR3 is TGTGCCAGCACCCCTAGCTCCGGGCTATTAGGCAATGAGCAGTTCTTC. Translating it yields CASTPSSGLLGNEQFF.

The CDR3 DNA reads as TGTGCCAGCACGGCTGGAAACACCATATATTTT. Its translation is CASTAGNTIYF. This sequence joins TRBV12-3 or TRBV12-4 and TRBJ1-3; D remains unclear. There are 11 residues in the CDR3. V lost 7 bases and J lost 2, with 3 bases in between.

The chain joins TRBV5-5 to TRBJ1-6; D might be TRBD1 (6 bases). V was pared by 0 bases and J by 9 bases, with 13 bases between. The CDR3 loop spans 15 amino acids. In germline, CDR1 is SGHKS, CDR2 YYEKEE (reference sequence). The CDR3 region is CASSLVTRGGSPLHF. The CDR3 nucleotides read TGTGCCAGCAGCTTGGTAACCAGGGGAGGTTCACCCCTCCACTTT.